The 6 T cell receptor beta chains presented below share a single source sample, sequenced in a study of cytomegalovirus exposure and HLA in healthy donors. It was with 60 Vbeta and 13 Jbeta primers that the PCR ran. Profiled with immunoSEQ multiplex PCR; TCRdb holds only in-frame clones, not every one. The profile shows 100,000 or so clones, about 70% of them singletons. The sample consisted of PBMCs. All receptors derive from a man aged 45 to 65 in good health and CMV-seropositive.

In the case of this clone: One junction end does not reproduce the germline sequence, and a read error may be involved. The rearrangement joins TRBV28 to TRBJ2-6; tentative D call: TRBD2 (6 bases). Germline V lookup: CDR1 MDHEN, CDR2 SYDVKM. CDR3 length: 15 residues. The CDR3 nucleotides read TGTGCCAGCAGATTAGAGGGGACTGGGGCCAACGGCCTGACTTTC. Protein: CASRLEGTGANGLTF. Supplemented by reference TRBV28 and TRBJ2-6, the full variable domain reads DVKVTQSSRYLVKRTGEKVFLECVQDMDHENMFWYRQDPGLGLRLIYFSYDVKMKEKGDIPEGYSVSREKKERFSLILESASTNQTSMYLCASRLEGTGANGLTFGAGSRLTVL.

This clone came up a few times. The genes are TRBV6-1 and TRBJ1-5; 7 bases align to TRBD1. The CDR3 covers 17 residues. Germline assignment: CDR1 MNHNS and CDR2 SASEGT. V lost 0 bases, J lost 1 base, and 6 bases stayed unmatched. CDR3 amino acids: CASSEARRGRSNQPQHF. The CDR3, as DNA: TGTGCCAGCAGTGAAGCGAGGAGGGGGCGCAGCAATCAGCCCCAGCATTTT.

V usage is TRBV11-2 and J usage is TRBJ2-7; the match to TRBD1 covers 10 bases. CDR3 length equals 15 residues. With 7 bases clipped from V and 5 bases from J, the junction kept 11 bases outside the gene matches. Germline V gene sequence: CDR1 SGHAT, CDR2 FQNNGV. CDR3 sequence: CASTWTVTGGHEQYF. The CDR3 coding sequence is TGTGCCAGCACGTGGACGGTGACAGGGGGCCACGAGCAGTACTTC. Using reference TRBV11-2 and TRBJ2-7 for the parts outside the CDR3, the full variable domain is EAGVAQSPRYKIIEKRQSVAFWCNPISGHATLYWYQQILGQGPKLLIQFQNNGVVDDSQLPKDRFSAERLKGVDSTLKIQPAKLEDSAVYLCASTWTVTGGHEQYFGPGTRLTVT.

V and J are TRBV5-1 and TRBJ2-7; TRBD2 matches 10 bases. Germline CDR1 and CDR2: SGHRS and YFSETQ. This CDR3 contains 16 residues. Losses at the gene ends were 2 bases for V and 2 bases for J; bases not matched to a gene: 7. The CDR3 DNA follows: TGCGCCAGCAGCTTTCAACCTAGCGGGGGACCCTACGAGCAGTACTTC. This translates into CASSFQPSGGPYEQYF.

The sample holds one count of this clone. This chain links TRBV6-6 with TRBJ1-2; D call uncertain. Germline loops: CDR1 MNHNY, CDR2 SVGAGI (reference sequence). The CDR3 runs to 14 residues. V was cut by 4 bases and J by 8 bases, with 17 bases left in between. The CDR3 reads CASSSREGAEGYTF. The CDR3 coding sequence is TGTGCCAGCAGTTCCCGGGAGGGTGCCGAGGGCTACACCTTC.

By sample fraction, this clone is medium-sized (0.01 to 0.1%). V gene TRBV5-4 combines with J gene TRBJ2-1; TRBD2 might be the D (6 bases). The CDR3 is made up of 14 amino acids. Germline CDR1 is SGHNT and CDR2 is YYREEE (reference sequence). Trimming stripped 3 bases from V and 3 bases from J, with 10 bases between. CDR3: CASSSSGLYNEQFF. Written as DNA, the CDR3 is TGTGCCAGCAGCTCATCGGGACTCTACAATGAGCAGTTCTTC. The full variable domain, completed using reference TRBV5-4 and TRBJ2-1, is ETGVTQSPTHLIKTRGQQVTLRCSSQSGHNTVSWYQQALGQGPQFIFQYYREEENGRGNFPPRFSGLQFPNYSSELNVNALELDDSALYLCASSSSGLYNEQFFGPGTRLTVL.